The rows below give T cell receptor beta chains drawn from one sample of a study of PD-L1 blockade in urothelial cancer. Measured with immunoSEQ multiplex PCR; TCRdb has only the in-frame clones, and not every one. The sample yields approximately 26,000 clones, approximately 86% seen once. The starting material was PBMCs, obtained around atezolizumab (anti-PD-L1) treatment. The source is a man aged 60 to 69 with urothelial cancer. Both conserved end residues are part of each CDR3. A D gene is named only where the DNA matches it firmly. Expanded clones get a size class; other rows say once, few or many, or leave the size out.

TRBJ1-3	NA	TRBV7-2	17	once	CASSLGQGMRSGNTIYF	TGTGCCAGCAGCTTAGGGCAGGGGATGCGCTCTGGAAACACCATATATTTT
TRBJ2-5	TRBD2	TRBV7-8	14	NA	CASSPGRFQETQYF	TGTGCCAGCAGCCCCGGGAGGTTCCAAGAGACCCAGTACTTC
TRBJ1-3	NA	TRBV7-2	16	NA	CASSLVRVPSGNTIYF	TGTGCCAGCAGCTTAGTTCGGGTACCTTCTGGAAACACCATATATTTT
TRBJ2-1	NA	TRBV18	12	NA	CASLGDSNEQFF	TGTGCCAGCCTCGGAGATAGCAATGAGCAGTTCTTC
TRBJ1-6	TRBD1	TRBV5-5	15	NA	CASSVDRAAGSPLHF	TGTGCCAGCAGCGTAGACAGGGCAGCCGGGTCACCCCTCCACTTT
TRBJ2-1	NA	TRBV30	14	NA	CAWKSYYSNNEQFF	TGTGCCTGGAAGAGTTACTATAGCAACAATGAGCAGTTCTTC
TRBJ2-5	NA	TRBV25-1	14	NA	CASSVGVIAETQYF	TGTGCCAGCAGTGTGGGCGTTATTGCTGAGACCCAGTACTTC
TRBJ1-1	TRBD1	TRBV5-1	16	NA	CASSLAGTGMNTEAFF	TGCGCCAGCAGCTTGGCCGGGACAGGGATGAACACTGAAGCTTTCTTT
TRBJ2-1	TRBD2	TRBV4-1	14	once	CASSQPTSRHEQFF	TGCGCCAGCAGCCAACCGACTAGCCGGCATGAGCAGTTCTTC
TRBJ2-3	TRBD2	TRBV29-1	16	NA	CSVEELLAGGTDTQYF	TGCAGCGTTGAAGAATTGCTAGCGGGAGGCACAGATACGCAGTATTTT
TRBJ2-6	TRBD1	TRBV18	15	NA	CASSPLSPGGNVLTF	TGTGCCAGCTCGCCCCTTTCCCCAGGGGGCAACGTCCTGACTTTC
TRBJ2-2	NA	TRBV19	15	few	CASSSGTLGLGELFF	TGTGCCAGTAGTTCGGGGACACTCGGGCTAGGGGAGCTGTTTTTT
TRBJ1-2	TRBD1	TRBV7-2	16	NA	CASSRHPTGDGYGYTF	TGTGCCAGCAGCCGTCACCCGACAGGGGATGGCTATGGCTACACCTTC
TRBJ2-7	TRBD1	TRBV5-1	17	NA	CASSLFGRGRRDYEQYF	TGCGCCAGCAGCTTGTTTGGCAGGGGGCGTCGGGACTACGAGCAGTACTTC
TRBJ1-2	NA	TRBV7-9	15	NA	CASSPVTQGNYGYTF	TGTGCCAGCAGCCCGGTTACCCAGGGTAACTATGGCTACACCTTC
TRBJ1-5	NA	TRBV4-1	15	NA	CASSQDETGYQPQHF	TGCGCCAGCAGCCAAGACGAGACAGGCTATCAGCCCCAGCATTTT
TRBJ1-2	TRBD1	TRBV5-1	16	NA	CASSPTGTGGAGGYTF	TGCGCCAGCAGCCCCACCGGGACAGGGGGCGCGGGTGGCTACACCTTC
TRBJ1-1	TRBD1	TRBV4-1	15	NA	CASSQSPAGGTEAFF	TGCGCCAGCAGCCAAAGCCCCGCAGGGGGCACTGAAGCTTTCTTT
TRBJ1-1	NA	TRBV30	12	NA	CAWSPGGTEAFF	TGTGCCTGGAGCCCCGGGGGAACTGAAGCTTTCTTT
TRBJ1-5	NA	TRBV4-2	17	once	CASSQVGGGRGDQPQHF	TGTGCCAGCAGCCAAGTCGGTGGGGGCAGGGGCGATCAGCCCCAGCATTTT
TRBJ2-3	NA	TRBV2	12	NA	CASSGGGVTQYF	TGTGCCAGCAGTGGAGGGGGAGTTACGCAGTATTTT
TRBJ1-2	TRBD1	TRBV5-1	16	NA	CASSRDGGTALWGYTF	TGCGCCAGCAGCCGGGATGGCGGGACAGCTCTCTGGGGCTACACCTTC
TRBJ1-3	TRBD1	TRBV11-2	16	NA	CASSGRTGVSGNTIYF	TGTGCCAGCAGCGGGAGGACAGGGGTTTCTGGAAACACCATATATTTT
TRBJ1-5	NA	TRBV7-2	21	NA	CASSLALFRDGRLGSNQPQHF	TGTGCCAGCAGCTTAGCGCTCTTCCGGGACGGGAGGCTGGGGAGCAATCAGCCCCAGCATTTT
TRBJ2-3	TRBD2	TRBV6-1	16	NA	CASSAQAGGSTDTQYF	TGTGCCAGCAGTGCCCAAGCGGGGGGGAGCACAGATACGCAGTATTTT
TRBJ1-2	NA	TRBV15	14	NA	CATSRDNGGRGYTF	TGTGCCACCAGCAGAGATAATGGGGGCCGCGGCTACACCTTC
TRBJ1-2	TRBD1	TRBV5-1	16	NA	CASSPTAGQGAGGYTF	TGCGCCAGCAGCCCAACGGCCGGACAGGGGGCAGGTGGCTACACCTTC
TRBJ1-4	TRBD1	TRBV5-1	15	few	CASSTRGRSDEKLFF	TGCGCCAGCAGCACCAGGGGGCGGTCAGATGAAAAACTGTTTTTT
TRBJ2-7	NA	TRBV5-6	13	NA	CASSQDSSYEQYF	TGTGCCAGCAGCCAGGACAGTTCCTACGAGCAGTACTTC
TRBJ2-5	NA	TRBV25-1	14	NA	CASMKRDIQETQYF	TGTGCCAGCATGAAGAGGGACATTCAAGAGACCCAGTACTTC
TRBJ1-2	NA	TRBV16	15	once	CASSQSVGAGYGYTF	TGTGCCAGCAGCCAATCTGTGGGCGCCGGTTATGGCTACACCTTC
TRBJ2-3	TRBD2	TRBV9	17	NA	CASSASLAGTSTDTQYF	TGTGCCAGCAGCGCATCCCTAGCGGGGACTAGCACAGATACGCAGTATTTT
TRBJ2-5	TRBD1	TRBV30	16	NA	CAWSRPTGGWQETQYF	TGTGCCTGGAGTCGTCCTACAGGGGGCTGGCAAGAGACCCAGTACTTC
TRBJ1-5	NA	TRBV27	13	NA	CASSFSGTQPQHF	TGTGCCAGCAGTTTCTCAGGCACTCAGCCCCAGCATTTT
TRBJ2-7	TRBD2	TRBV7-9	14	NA	CASMGGTSSYEQYF	TGTGCCAGCATGGGGGGGACTAGCTCCTACGAGCAGTACTTC
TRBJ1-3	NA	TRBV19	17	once	CASSIPSGRISGNTIYF	TGTGCCAGTAGTATACCCTCTGGCAGGATCTCTGGAAACACCATATATTTT
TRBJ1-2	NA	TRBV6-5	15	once	CASSSQPGVNYGYTF	TGTGCCAGCAGTTCCCAACCGGGGGTGAACTATGGCTACACCTTC
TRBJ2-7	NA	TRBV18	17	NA	CASSPQIGGGRSREQYF	TGTGCCAGCTCACCCCAGATTGGGGGGGGCCGGAGCCGCGAGCAGTACTTC
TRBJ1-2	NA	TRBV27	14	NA	CASSTGSANYGYTF	TGTGCCAGCAGTACAGGGTCCGCGAACTATGGCTACACCTTC
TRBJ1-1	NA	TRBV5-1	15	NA	CASSLNPGGVTEAFF	TGCGCCAGCAGCTTAAATCCGGGGGGCGTCACTGAAGCTTTCTTT
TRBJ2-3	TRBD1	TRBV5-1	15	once	CASSSQGANTDTQYF	TGCGCCAGCAGCTCACAGGGGGCGAATACAGATACGCAGTATTTT
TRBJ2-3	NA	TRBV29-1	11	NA	CSVARTDTQYF	TGCAGCGTCGCGAGGACAGATACGCAGTATTTT
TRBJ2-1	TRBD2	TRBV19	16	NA	CASSKTYRTSGNEQFF	TGTGCCAGTAGTAAAACCTACCGGACTAGCGGGAATGAGCAGTTCTTC
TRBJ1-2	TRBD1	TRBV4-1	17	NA	CASSRPYTGEPNYGYTF	TGCGCCAGCAGCCGACCCTATACAGGGGAGCCTAACTATGGCTACACCTTC
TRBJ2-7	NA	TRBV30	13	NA	CAWRRSGTYEQYF	TGTGCCTGGAGGCGGTCGGGAACCTACGAGCAGTACTTC
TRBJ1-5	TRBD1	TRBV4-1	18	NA	CASSQERQGVVGSQPQHF	TGCGCCAGCAGCCAAGAGAGGCAGGGGGTCGTAGGGAGTCAGCCCCAGCATTTT
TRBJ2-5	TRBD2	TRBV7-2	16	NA	CASSRTRAGGQETQYF	TGTGCCAGCAGCCGAACCCGAGCGGGGGGCCAAGAGACCCAGTACTTC
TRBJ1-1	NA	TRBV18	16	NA	CASSPIEGRGWTEAFF	TGTGCCAGCTCACCCATCGAGGGGCGGGGGTGGACTGAAGCTTTCTTT
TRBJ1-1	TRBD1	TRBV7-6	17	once	CASRKGAGNRMNTEAFF	TGTGCCAGCAGAAAGGGGGCAGGGAATCGGATGAACACTGAAGCTTTCTTT
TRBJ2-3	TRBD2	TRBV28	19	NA	CASIPLGGETPAGTDTQYF	TGTGCCAGCATCCCCCTTGGGGGGGAGACCCCCGCGGGCACAGATACGCAGTATTTT
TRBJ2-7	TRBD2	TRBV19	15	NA	CASSLKAGVGYEQYF	TGTGCCAGTAGTCTAAAAGCGGGAGTCGGCTACGAGCAGTACTTC
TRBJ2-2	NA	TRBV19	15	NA	CASSIDRENTGELFF	TGTGCCAGTAGTATAGACCGGGAGAACACCGGGGAGCTGTTTTTT
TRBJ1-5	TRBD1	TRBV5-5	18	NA	CASSSNPGTGGGNQPQHF	TGTGCCAGCAGCTCCAACCCCGGGACAGGGGGCGGCAATCAGCCCCAGCATTTT
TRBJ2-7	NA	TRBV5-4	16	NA	CASSSGTSGISYEQYF	TGTGCCAGCAGTTCCGGGACATCGGGAATCTCCTACGAGCAGTACTTC
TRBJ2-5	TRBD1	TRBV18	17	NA	CASSLIPGQGTQETQYF	TGTGCCAGCTCACTCATACCGGGACAGGGGACCCAAGAGACCCAGTACTTC
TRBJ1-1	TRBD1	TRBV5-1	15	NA	CASSWTGLMNTEAFF	TGCGCCAGCAGCTGGACAGGGTTAATGAACACTGAAGCTTTCTTT
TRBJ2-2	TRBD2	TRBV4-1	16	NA	CASSQRPSGNTGELFF	TGCGCCAGCAGCCAAAGGCCTAGCGGGAACACCGGGGAGCTGTTTTTT
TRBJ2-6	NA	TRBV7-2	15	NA	CASSPWASGANVLTF	TGTGCCAGCAGCCCCTGGGCCTCTGGGGCCAACGTCCTGACTTTC